A single count supports the clone carrying this T cell receptor (beta chain). This sample stems from a study of T cell changes during pregnancy in multiple sclerosis. The protocol was immunoSEQ multiplex PCR, while the TCRdb copy is restricted to in-frame clones and leaves out a portion. This table holds approximately 84,000 clones, around 94% found once. CDR1 and CDR2 (germline): SGHRS, YFSETQ. The V gene end was trimmed by 0 bases and the J gene end by 5 bases; junction bases not matched to a gene: 2. The CDR3 spans 16 residues. The chain employs TRBV5-1 and TRBJ2-5; 15 nucleotides agree with TRBD2. This receptor was obtained from a female donor in good health, enrolled as a control in a pregnancy study. The input for sequencing was peripheral blood, taken in the second trimester of pregnancy. CDR3 sequence (DNA): TGCGCCAGCAGCTTGGGTGGACTAGCGGGAGGGGAGACCCAGTACTTC. Encoded protein: CASSLGGLAGGETQYF.